This T cell receptor (beta chain) was identified during a study of immune evolution from preneoplasia to lung adenocarcinoma. Study-wide results and limits: Highest clonality occurred in KRAS-mutant, not EGFR-mutant or double wild-type, nodules.

About this clone: Its antigen is unknown.

TCRdb's table, derived via immunoSEQ multiplex PCR, lists solely in-frame clones and lacks some. The data show approximately 6,000 clones, around 77% seen once. V lost 5 bases and J 0 bases, leaving 14 bases between the germline ends. The length of the CDR3 is 16 residues. Germline V gene data show CDR1 as SGHTA and CDR2 as FQGTGA. The origin of this receptor is a person aged 60-79 years with lung adenocarcinoma. The sequenced sample consisted of FFPE minimally invasive lung adenocarcinoma tissue. This chain uses TRBV7-3 with TRBJ2-1, with TRBD2 as a possible D gene (5 bases). The CDR3: CASSPGGLSSYNEQFF. CDR3 in DNA: TGTGCCAGCAGCCCCGGCGGACTGAGCTCCTACAATGAGCAGTTCTTC.